This TCR beta chain emerged from a study of CD8 T cells in ankylosing spondylitis. The study, taken as a whole, reports: Disease-associated clones were reportedly significantly overrepresented in matched ankylosing spondylitis synovial fluid. Disease-linked clones, CD8+, were relatively rare in peripheral blood. It appeared that ankylosing spondylitis blood was characterized by a TCR beta motif of eight highly homologous variants.

Scientists made TCR beta libraries using quantitative 5'-RACE with molecular barcodes. MiXCR, applied by TCRdb to the 5' RACE reads, yields one record per CDR3 protein. The sample lists 150,000 to 200,000 distinct CDR3 sequences, 25% to 35% occurring once. This CDR3 has 16 residues. Germline trimming cut 2 bases from V and 4 bases from J; bases unmatched to any gene: 8. Germline CDR1 reads MDHEN; CDR2 reads SYDVKM. A note on this clonotype: Its antigen is unknown.

The chain recombines TRBV28 with TRBJ1-2; 9 bases line up with TRBD1. Material: synovial fluid, either unsorted or a sorted T cell fraction (not recorded which). The clonotype originates from a male donor with ankylosing spondylitis. The CDR3, as DNA: TGTGCCAGCAGTTTAGCAACCGGGACAGGGACCTATGGCTACACCTTC. Translation: CASSLATGTGTYGYTF.